Following are 10 T cell receptor beta chains from one sample sequenced in a study of control samples from healthy donors and cancer patients. Assay used: immunoSEQ multiplex PCR; TCRdb lists only in-frame clones, some missing. The sample records around 170,000 clones, roughly 89% being singletons. The sample consisted of blood. The receptors originated from a woman aged 45-60 years in good health.

The chain couples TRBV7-6 to TRBJ2-1; D tentatively reads TRBD1 or TRBD2 (5 bases each). Between the trimmed V and J ends, which lost 0 bases and 2 bases, there was a span of 14 bases. The CDR3 consists of 17 residues. Germline CDR1 reads SGHVS; CDR2 reads FNYEAQ. CDR3 residues: CASSLARGETAYNEQFF. In nucleotides, the CDR3 is TGTGCCAGCAGCTTAGCGAGAGGGGAAACTGCCTACAATGAGCAGTTCTTC.

Only one count was recorded for this clone. V usage is TRBV11-3 and J usage is TRBJ2-7; TRBD1 or TRBD2 may be the D gene (5 bases each). V gave up 1 base and J gave up 4 bases, with 26 bases separating them. This CDR3 contains 19 residues. Looked up from germline, CDR1 is SGHNT and CDR2 is YENEEA. The CDR3 nucleotides read TGTGCCAGCAGCTTAGTTTGGTTCCCCCCCCCGACCAGGGAGTACGAGCAGTACTTC. Protein sequence: CASSLVWFPPPTREYEQYF.

The chain recombines TRBV7-3 with TRBJ1-1; the match to TRBD1 covers 9 bases. CDR3 length: 14 residues. Per germline, CDR1 SGHTA and CDR2 FQGTGA. Unmatched junction bases numbered 5, after V lost 5 bases and J lost 4 bases. The CDR3 region is CASSPGQGGTEAFF. The CDR3 nucleotides are TGTGCCAGCAGCCCGGGACAGGGAGGCACTGAAGCTTTCTTT.

V usage is TRBV10-3 and J usage is TRBJ2-2, with D possibly matching TRBD2 (5 bases). The CDR3 spans 14 residues. V dropped 10 bases and J dropped 0 bases, with 12 bases sitting between them. Germline lookup yields CDR1 ENHRY and CDR2 SYGVKD. DNA for the CDR3: TGTGCCACCGCAAAGGGAGCGAACACCGGGGAGCTGTTTTTT. Encoded protein: CATAKGANTGELFF.

In this sample, this clone turned up once. The chain employs TRBV4-1 and TRBJ1-1; D gene unclear. Per germline, CDR1 MGHRA and CDR2 YSYEKL. The CDR3 consists of 16 residues. Trimming took off 4 bases at V and 6 bases at J, with 21 bases between the two ends. The CDR3 loop is CASSLFAVIGNSEAFF. In DNA form, the CDR3 reads TGCGCCAGCAGCCTTTTTGCGGTGATTGGGAATTCTGAAGCTTTCTTT.

The chain employs TRBV2 and TRBJ1-3, with D unresolved. This CDR3 is built from 15 residues. Germline V lookup: CDR1 SNHLY, CDR2 FYNNEI. The germline V and J ends were trimmed by 3 bases and 0 bases, with 9 bases remaining between them. The CDR3 protein is CASSDRARSGNTIYF. The CDR3 DNA sequence: TGTGCCAGCAGTGACCGGGCTCGCTCTGGAAACACCATATATTTT.

The J gene is TRBJ2-5, the V gene TRBV5-6, with TRBD2 matching over 8 bases. J gave up 5 bases and V 5 bases, and 8 bases lay outside the gene matches. This CDR3 comprises 14 residues. CDR1 is SGHDT and CDR2 is YYEEEE in the germline V gene. The CDR3 sequence: CASSKREGHETQYF. The CDR3 DNA reads as TGTGCCAGCAGTAAACGGGAGGGTCACGAGACCCAGTACTTC.

The chain is built from TRBV29-1 and TRBJ1-2, with D tentatively TRBD1 (5 bases). Trimming removed 1 base at V and 3 bases at J, with 15 bases between. The CDR3 spans 15 residues. Germline values: CDR1 SQVTM, CDR2 ANQGSEA. The CDR3 bases are TGCAGCGTTGAAGGCCGGGGCGGAAGCCACTATGGCTACACCTTC. The encoded protein is CSVEGRGGSHYGYTF.

This rearrangement joins TRBV6-5 to TRBJ1-4, with D unresolved. V was shortened by 10 bases and J by 10 bases, with 16 bases between the two germline ends. CDR1 is MNHEY, CDR2 SVGAGI, per germline. This CDR3 spans 12 amino acids. The CDR3 bases are TGTGCCACCGACGGGTCCCAGAGAAAACTGTTTTTT. Its protein product is CATDGSQRKLFF.

The chain uses TRBV27 and TRBJ2-7; TRBD2 aligns across 16 bases. After removal of 6 bases from V and 6 bases from J, the junction contained 11 bases not matched to a gene. This CDR3 is built from 17 residues. Per the germline V gene, CDR1 is MNHEY and CDR2 is SMNVEV (reference sequence). The CDR3 loop is CASRKTGLAGGPFEQYF. DNA for the CDR3: TGTGCCAGCAGGAAGACGGGACTAGCGGGGGGGCCATTCGAGCAGTACTTC.